These T cell receptor beta chains were read from a single sample in a study of blood T cell repertoires in COVID-19. This table comes from immunoSEQ multiplex PCR, and its TCRdb copy is limited to in-frame clones, with some not included. This table has some 200,000 clones, under 90% appearing once. The sequenced material came from peripheral blood. These receptors originate from a man of 80 years or more with acute or convalescent COVID-19. The CDR3 runs from the conserved cysteine through the conserved F or W. Each record gives: V gene, CDR3 protein.

V gene: TRBV9
CDR3 protein: CASSGGQGRNSPLHF

V gene: TRBV7-9
CDR3 protein: CASSALWEFRNEQFF

V gene: TRBV5-1
CDR3 protein: CASSFYSYGYTF

V gene: TRBV2
CDR3 protein: CASRATGSNYGYTF

V gene: TRBV7-2
CDR3 protein: CASTPGGLGISSEQYF

V gene: TRBV28
CDR3 protein: CASSPQGFDPEAFF

V gene: TRBV27
CDR3 protein: CASSQRGGMNTEAFF

V gene: TRBV5-8
CDR3 protein: CASPTGTFNSNQPQHF

V gene: TRBV30
CDR3 protein: CAWRGLAPGTQYF

V gene: TRBV7-8
CDR3 protein: CASSLGRTSGSGETQYF

V gene: TRBV18
CDR3 protein: CASSAMSGHNQETQYF

V gene: TRBV2
CDR3 protein: CASRVLSNYGYTF

V gene: TRBV5-8
CDR3 protein: CASSYRTDQETQYF

V gene: TRBV6-5
CDR3 protein: CASSYSGRGNTEAFF

V gene: TRBV5-8
CDR3 protein: CASSPGYSGNTIYF

V gene: TRBV5-8
CDR3 protein: CASRRTGLTEAFF

V gene: TRBV3-1/TRBV3-2
CDR3 protein: CASSQDGRFDARTGKETQYF

V gene: TRBV18
CDR3 protein: CASSPGHGETQYF

V gene: TRBV5-8
CDR3 protein: CASSFGPSGTDEQYF

V gene: TRBV5-1
CDR3 protein: CASSGYNTGEAFF

V gene: TRBV11-1
CDR3 protein: CASSPAMINEQFF

V gene: TRBV6-2/TRBV6-3
CDR3 protein: CASSGGGQRNQPQHF

V gene: TRBV29-1
CDR3 protein: CSVPDRGNYGYTF

V gene: TRBV27
CDR3 protein: CASSQGTSGIDTQYF

V gene: TRBV12-5
CDR3 protein: CASGFQVATGNYGYTF

V gene: TRBV19
CDR3 protein: CASSSGTGVAETQYF

V gene: TRBV10-3
CDR3 protein: CAISPGQGAGQPQHF

V gene: TRBV19
CDR3 protein: CASSISRVASYEQYF

V gene: TRBV7-2
CDR3 protein: CASSYPGQHTEAFF

V gene: TRBV30
CDR3 protein: CAWRTGSGYTF

V gene: TRBV10-2
CDR3 protein: CASGTGVNQPQHF

V gene: TRBV7-2
CDR3 protein: CASSLVLEEGYTF

V gene: TRBV28
CDR3 protein: CASSFQGSSYEQYF

V gene: TRBV7-6
CDR3 protein: CASSLTSDNTGELFF

V gene: TRBV2
CDR3 protein: CASSQPGQGAHSEKLFF

V gene: TRBV11-1
CDR3 protein: CASGLMREGNIQYF

V gene: TRBV30
CDR3 protein: CAWSSGLSGGPGETQYF

V gene: TRBV3-1/TRBV3-2
CDR3 protein: CASSQGASGMKEQYF

V gene: TRBV5-1
CDR3 protein: CASSLASSGSYNEQFF

V gene: TRBV7-3
CDR3 protein: CASSPNRGYEQFF

V gene: TRBV6-1
CDR3 protein: CASSDSRKGAGELFF

V gene: TRBV5-4
CDR3 protein: CASSLAGAGLSTDTQYF

V gene: TRBV18
CDR3 protein: CASSPDRDSEKLFF

V gene: TRBV7-2
CDR3 protein: CASSVGHSYEQYF

V gene: TRBV4-1
CDR3 protein: CASSQVRQTSTDTQYF

V gene: TRBV19
CDR3 protein: CASRPGTGSFREKLFF

V gene: TRBV5-1
CDR3 protein: CASSFTSGSSGELFF

V gene: TRBV29-1
CDR3 protein: CSVVAMNTEAFF